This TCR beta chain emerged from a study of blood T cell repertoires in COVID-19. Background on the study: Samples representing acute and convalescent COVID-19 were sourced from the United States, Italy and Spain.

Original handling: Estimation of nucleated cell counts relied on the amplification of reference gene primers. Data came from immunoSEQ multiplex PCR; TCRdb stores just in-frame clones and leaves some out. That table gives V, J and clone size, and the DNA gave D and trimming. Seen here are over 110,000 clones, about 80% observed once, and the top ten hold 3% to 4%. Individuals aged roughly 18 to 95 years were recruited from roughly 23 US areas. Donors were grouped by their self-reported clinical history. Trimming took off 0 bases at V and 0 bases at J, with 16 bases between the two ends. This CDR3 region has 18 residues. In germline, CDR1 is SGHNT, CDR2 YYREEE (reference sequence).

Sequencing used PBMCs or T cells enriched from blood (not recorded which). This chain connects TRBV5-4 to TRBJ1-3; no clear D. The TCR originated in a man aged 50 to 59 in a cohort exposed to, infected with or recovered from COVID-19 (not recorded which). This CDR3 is CASSLGGRHILSGNTIYF. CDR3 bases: TGTGCCAGCAGCTTGGGTGGGAGGCATATACTCTCTGGAAACACCATATATTTT. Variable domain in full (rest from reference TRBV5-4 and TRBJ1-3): ETGVTQSPTHLIKTRGQQVTLRCSSQSGHNTVSWYQQALGQGPQFIFQYYREEENGRGNFPPRFSGLQFPNYSSELNVNALELDDSALYLCASSLGGRHILSGNTIYFGEGSWLTVV.